Presented here are 7 T cell receptor beta chains from one specimen sequenced in a study of cytomegalovirus exposure and HLA in healthy donors. A multiplex PCR was run with 60 Vbeta primers and 13 Jbeta primers. Clones were read by immunoSEQ multiplex PCR, and TCRdb kept only the in-frame ones, dropping some. The sample lists around 120,000 clones, around 76% seen once, with about 29% in the top ten. Sequences were obtained from PBMCs. Receptors were obtained from a man between 60 and 70 years old in good health and CMV-seropositive.

This clone has only one observation. The chain recombines TRBV11-3 with TRBJ2-1, with a tentative D call TRBD1 (6 bases). The CDR3 is 14 amino acids. From germline, CDR1 is SGHNT and CDR2 YENEEA. Trimming cost V 0 bases and J 10 bases, with 13 bases left between them. The CDR3 sequence: CASSLDWGQGEQFF. CDR3 sequence (DNA): TGTGCCAGCAGCTTAGATTGGGGCCAGGGGGAGCAGTTCTTC.

The chain employs TRBV7-8 and TRBJ2-7; D possibly corresponds to TRBD2 (7 bases). This CDR3 comprises 15 residues. Trimming removed 1 base from V and 4 bases from J, with 14 bases in between. CDR1 and CDR2 from the germline V gene are SGHVS and FQNEAQ. The DNA of the CDR3 is TGTGCCAGCAGCTTAGAGGGGGGAGGGGGGTACGAGCAGTACTTC. Protein sequence: CASSLEGGGGYEQYF.

The genes are TRBV19 and TRBJ1-2, with TRBD1 matching 7 bases. The germline CDR1 and CDR2 sequences are LNHDA and SQIVND (reference sequence). This CDR3 spans 13 amino acids. V was pared by 4 bases and J by 7 bases, with 6 bases of the junction left unmatched. The CDR3 reads CASSTRWTGGYTF. Written as DNA, the CDR3 is TGTGCCAGTAGTACACGGTGGACAGGTGGCTACACCTTC.

The rearrangement links TRBV4-1 to TRBJ2-5; 14 bases are a match to TRBD2. Germline values: CDR1 MGHRA, CDR2 YSYEKL. Trimming cost V 3 bases and J 5 bases; bases outside gene matches: 8. The CDR3 totals 17 residues. The CDR3 DNA reads as TGCGCCAGCAGCCATGGACTAGCGGGGGGAGCCGGGGAGACCCAGTACTTC. It specifies CASSHGLAGGAGETQYF.

V and J are TRBV28 and TRBJ2-1; 8 bases are shared with TRBD1. Germline V lookup: CDR1 MDHEN, CDR2 SYDVKM. The V segment lost 2 bases and the J segment 2 bases; nucleotides outside the gene matches: 5. The CDR3 consists of 16 residues. The CDR3 DNA reads as TGTGCCAGCAGTTTAGGACAGGGTCGGACCTACAATGAGCAGTTCTTC. Translating gives CASSLGQGRTYNEQFF. The full variable domain, its missing parts supplied by reference TRBV28 and TRBJ2-1, is DVKVTQSSRYLVKRTGEKVFLECVQDMDHENMFWYRQDPGLGLRLIYFSYDVKMKEKGDIPEGYSVSREKKERFSLILESASTNQTSMYLCASSLGQGRTYNEQFFGPGTRLTVL.

The rearrangement links TRBV14 to TRBJ2-5; a possible D gene is TRBD2 (5 bases). CDR1 is SGHDN, CDR2 FVKESK, per germline. Trimming cost V 2 bases and J 5 bases, with 12 bases left between them. The CDR3 totals 14 residues. This CDR3 reads CASSQLPGGETQYF. The CDR3 bases are TGTGCCAGCAGCCAACTTCCGGGCGGGGAGACCCAGTACTTC.

V is TRBV28 and J is TRBJ2-3, with 13 bases aligning to TRBD2. Unmatched junction bases numbered 6, after V lost 2 bases and J lost 4 bases. The CDR3 has 17 amino acids. Germline values: CDR1 MDHEN, CDR2 SYDVKM. CDR3 nucleotides: TGTGCCAGCAGTTTACAGACTAGCGGGAGGAATGCAGATACGCAGTATTTT. Translation: CASSLQTSGRNADTQYF.